A selection of T cell receptor beta chains follows, all from one sample in a study of blood T cell repertoires in COVID-19. Sequencing was performed with immunoSEQ multiplex PCR; in TCRdb, only in-frame clones are kept and a portion is missing. This table holds 55,000 to 65,000 clones, 80% to 90% found once. Sequencing input: peripheral blood. The origin of the receptors is a man aged 55 to 70 with active or convalescent COVID-19. Each CDR3 is given with its conserved first and last residue. Each record gives: clone size, V gene, D gene, J gene, CDR3 DNA, CDR3 protein. A D gene is named only where the DNA matches it firmly. A row's size may be missing; if present it is once, few, many or a size class.

few	TRBV7-2	-	TRBJ1-3	TGTGCCAGCAGCTTTGCAGGGGCACCCTCTGGAAACACCATATATTTT	CASSFAGAPSGNTIYF
-	TRBV11-2	TRBD2	TRBJ2-2	TGTGCCAGCAGGATCCTAGCGGGGACCGGGGAGCTGTTTTTT	CASRILAGTGELFF
-	TRBV19	TRBD1	TRBJ2-3	TGTGCCAGTAGTAAGAGGGACAGGGGGCCAGATACGCAGTATTTT	CASSKRDRGPDTQYF
-	TRBV7-8	TRBD2	TRBJ2-1	TGTGCCAGCAGCTCCTATAGCGGGAGCTCCTACAATGAGCAGTTCTTC	CASSSYSGSSYNEQFF
-	TRBV7-2	TRBD1	TRBJ2-1	TGTGCCAGCAGCTTAGGGGGGCCTAGGGGGCCCTACAATGAGCAGTTCTTC	CASSLGGPRGPYNEQFF
-	TRBV10-3	TRBD1	TRBJ1-1	TGTGCCATCAGTACCGGGACAGGGGATTTCACTGAAGCTTTCTTT	CAISTGTGDFTEAFF
-	TRBV12-3/TRBV12-4	-	TRBJ1-4	TGTGCTGTCTCGGAACAGGGCCATGAAAAACTGTTTTTT	CAVSEQGHEKLFF
-	TRBV3-1/TRBV3-2	-	TRBJ2-1	TGTGCCAGCAGCCTCGGACAGTACAATGAGCAGTTCTTC	CASSLGQYNEQFF
-	TRBV28	TRBD1	TRBJ1-6	TGTGCCAGCAGAGAACAGGGGTTAATGAATTCACCCCTCCACTTT	CASREQGLMNSPLHF
-	TRBV6-5	-	TRBJ1-5	TGTGCCAGCAGTTACAGGACATCCGATCAGCCCCAGCATTTT	CASSYRTSDQPQHF
-	TRBV5-5	TRBD1	TRBJ2-2	TGTGCCAGCAGCTTGGATCAGGGGGCCCGAACCGGGGAGCTGTTTTTT	CASSLDQGARTGELFF
-	TRBV7-2	-	TRBJ1-5	TGTGCCAGCAGCTTAAGGACAGTCTCTTCAACCCAGCATTTT	CASSLRTVSSTQHF
few	TRBV7-2	-	TRBJ2-5	TGTGCCAGCAGCCTCACCCGGGAGACCCAGTACTTC	CASSLTRETQYF
-	TRBV3-1/TRBV3-2	TRBD1	TRBJ1-5	TGTGCCAGCAGCCAAGTAGATGGGACAGGGATTAATCAGCCCCAGCATTTT	CASSQVDGTGINQPQHF
-	TRBV7-9	-	TRBJ2-5	TGTGCCAGCAGCACAGGTTTACAAGAGACCCAGTACTTC	CASSTGLQETQYF
-	TRBV10-3	TRBD2	TRBJ2-1	TGTGCCATCAGAGATAGCGGGAGGGCGGACAATGAGCAGTTCTTC	CAIRDSGRADNEQFF
few	TRBV4-2	-	TRBJ2-3	TGTGCCAGCAGCCAAGATATCGGGGGTAGCACAGATACGCAGTATTTT	CASSQDIGGSTDTQYF
-	TRBV2	TRBD2	TRBJ2-3	TGTGCCAGCAGGGCCAGGACTAGCGGGGGGCTTATTAGCACAGATACGCAGTATTTT	CASRARTSGGLISTDTQYF
few	TRBV19	-	TRBJ1-5	TGTGCCAGTAGTATAGGTCGAGGGGGAGGCAATCAGCCCCAGCATTTT	CASSIGRGGGNQPQHF
once	TRBV7-9	TRBD2	TRBJ2-3	TGTGCCAGCAGCTTCGGCAAGCGGGGGGAGGTGGATACGCAGTATTTT	CASSFGKRGEVDTQYF
-	TRBV28	TRBD1	TRBJ1-2	TGTGCCAGCAGAGGGACAGGGTCAAGCTATGGCTACACCTTC	CASRGTGSSYGYTF
-	TRBV28	-	TRBJ2-7	TGTGCCAGCAGTTCGCTTTTGGTGTCTACCCACGAGCAGTACTTC	CASSSLLVSTHEQYF
-	TRBV28	-	TRBJ1-4	TGTGCCAGCAGTTTGGGGCCTCCCCGTGAAAAACTGTTTTTT	CASSLGPPREKLFF
once	TRBV6-1	TRBD2	TRBJ2-1	TGTGCCAGCAGTGGGACGTCTAGCGGGAGCTTTAATGAGCAGTTCTTC	CASSGTSSGSFNEQFF
-	TRBV10-3	TRBD2	TRBJ2-3	TGTGCCATCAGTGAGGGACAGGCGGGGGGGGCAGATACGCAGTATTTT	CAISEGQAGGADTQYF
-	TRBV7-3	TRBD2	TRBJ2-1	TGTGCCAGCGGCCTTAGCCGGGGGGGGAGCAATGAGCAGTTCTTC	CASGLSRGGSNEQFF
-	TRBV18	TRBD2	TRBJ2-1	TGTGCCAGCTCGGAAGGTCTAGCGGGAGGGGGCAATGAGCAGTTCTTC	CASSEGLAGGGNEQFF
once	TRBV4-3	-	TRBJ1-1	TGCGCCAGCAGCCGGGCAAAGCACCCGGCGAACACTGAAGCTTTCTTT	CASSRAKHPANTEAFF
-	TRBV28	-	TRBJ1-1	TGTGCCAGCACGCGGACAGTTAACACTGAAGCTTTCTTT	CASTRTVNTEAFF
once	TRBV21-1	-	TRBJ1-2	TGTGCCAGCAGCAGAGTGGCGCAGGCCCCTAACTATGGCTACACCTTC	CASSRVAQAPNYGYTF
-	TRBV12-5	TRBD1	TRBJ1-5	TGTGCTAGTGGGACAGGGGTCCAGCCCCAGCATTTT	CASGTGVQPQHF
-	TRBV7-9	-	TRBJ1-6	TGTGCCAGCAGCTTAACGGCCTTGAGGAATTCACCCCTCCACTTT	CASSLTALRNSPLHF
-	TRBV4-2	-	TRBJ1-4	TGTGCCAGCAGCCAACTGCCAGGAAGGGGTAGGGCGACTAATGAAAAACTGTTTTTT	CASSQLPGRGRATNEKLFF
-	TRBV14	-	TRBJ2-1	TGTGCCAGCACACTCACAAGGGGTGGTGAGCAGTTCTTC	CASTLTRGGEQFF
-	TRBV5-4	TRBD1	TRBJ1-1	TGTGCCAGCAGCCGGGACAGGGCATCGGATCGGGTGAACACTGAAGCTTTCTTT	CASSRDRASDRVNTEAFF
once	TRBV10-2	TRBD2	TRBJ2-7	TGCGCCAGCAGAGACGGGACTACCTCCTACGAGCAGTACTTC	CASRDGTTSYEQYF
-	TRBV6-5	-	TRBJ1-2	TGTGCCAGCAGTTACTCGAATCGGCGGGTCAGCTATGGCTACACCTTC	CASSYSNRRVSYGYTF
-	TRBV19	TRBD2	TRBJ2-3	TGTGCCAGTAGTATCGGCGGGGGGGTCTCCGCAGATACGCAGTATTTT	CASSIGGGVSADTQYF
once	TRBV5-1	-	TRBJ1-3	TGCGCCAGCAGCTTGGATCCGAGCGGTTACACCATATATTTT	CASSLDPSGYTIYF
-	TRBV29-1	TRBD1	TRBJ1-5	TGCAGCGTTAGGACAGGGGAAGGACAGCCCCAGCATTTT	CSVRTGEGQPQHF
-	TRBV7-9	-	TRBJ1-5	TGTGCCAGCAGCTTCCACACAATGGCCCGGCATTTT	CASSFHTMARHF
-	TRBV11-3	TRBD2	TRBJ2-7	TGTGCCAGCAGCCGTTCTAGCGGGAGCATCGAGCAGTACTTC	CASSRSSGSIEQYF
-	TRBV2	-	TRBJ2-7	TGTGCCAGCAGTATTACGGGAAACATCCGGACCTACGAGCAGTACTTC	CASSITGNIRTYEQYF
-	TRBV10-3	TRBD1	TRBJ1-2	TGTGCCATCAGTGGACAGGGTTATGGCTACACCTTC	CAISGQGYGYTF
few	TRBV19	-	TRBJ1-5	TGTGCCAGTAGTCTTCCCAGGTTTTTGGAGCCCCAGCATTTT	CASSLPRFLEPQHF
-	TRBV5-4	TRBD2	TRBJ2-3	TGTGCCAGCAGCTTGTTTCGCCCGGGGGGAGATACGCAGTATTTT	CASSLFRPGGDTQYF
-	TRBV4-3	-	TRBJ1-5	TGCGCCAGCAGCCAAGATCCCAGGGGCAGCAATCAGCCCCAGCATTTT	CASSQDPRGSNQPQHF
-	TRBV27	TRBD2	TRBJ2-3	TGTGCCAGCAGTTCAACGACGGGACTAGCGGGGAGTTTTGGCACAGATACGCAGTATTTT	CASSSTTGLAGSFGTDTQYF
-	TRBV5-1	-	TRBJ2-7	TGCGCCAGCAGCCTTGGGGGACTCGGGGGCTACGAGCAGTACTTC	CASSLGGLGGYEQYF
-	TRBV5-6	TRBD1	TRBJ1-1	TGTGCCAGCAGCTCAATGACAGGGGGCAGGGACACTGAAGCTTTCTTT	CASSSMTGGRDTEAFF
few	TRBV6-6	-	TRBJ1-1	TGTGCCAGCAGTTACTCAAGGGGAAACACTGAAGCTTTCTTT	CASSYSRGNTEAFF
-	TRBV5-1	-	TRBJ1-4	TGCGCCAGCACGGGGGGGACGACAGGTTTTAATGAAAAACTGTTTTTT	CASTGGTTGFNEKLFF
few	TRBV27	-	TRBJ1-5	TGTGCCAGCAGTTCTGCAGGGGTCAATCAGCCCCAGCATTTT	CASSSAGVNQPQHF
few	TRBV5-1	TRBD1	TRBJ2-7	TGCGCCAGCAGCTCCCGGGACAGGGGGCTCGTATTCCACGAGCAGTACTTC	CASSSRDRGLVFHEQYF
-	TRBV6-5	-	TRBJ2-1	TGTGCCAGCAGTTACGTTCCCGGGAGCTCCTACAATGAGCAGTTCTTC	CASSYVPGSSYNEQFF
-	TRBV18	TRBD1	TRBJ1-1	TGTGCCAGCTCACCCGACAGGGGGTGGATGAACACTGAAGCTTTCTTT	CASSPDRGWMNTEAFF
-	TRBV2	TRBD1	TRBJ1-3	TGTGCCAGCGGTGGACAGGGCCTCTCTGGAAACACCATATATTTT	CASGGQGLSGNTIYF
-	TRBV21-1	-	TRBJ2-3	TGTGCCAGCAGCAACCTGGGTCGACTAGCGGGCCTAGAATCCACAGATACGCAGTATTTT	CASSNLGRLAGLESTDTQYF
once	TRBV5-1	TRBD1	TRBJ1-2	TGCGCCAGCGGGACAGGGTCGGGGAGAGGCTACACCTTC	CASGTGSGRGYTF